The text below deals with one T cell receptor beta chain. This clone was counted between two and nine times. Its antigen target is currently unknown. Throughout, gene names and germline sequences are given for the mouse. Read data end 1 residue before the CDR3 end; the end is taken from the germline J gene. Library preparation employed the immunoSEQ multiplex PCR assay. TCRbeta CDR3 sequencing was performed at survey depth by Adaptive Biotechnologies, and CDR3 sequences, V/J genes, productive frequency and template counts were reported. Amplification of TCR beta CDR3 regions started from genomic DNA instead of RNA. The study's processing was this. Jensen-Shannon divergence was used to quantify pairwise repertoire overlap between tissues, with a value of 1 indicating complete divergence and a value of 0 indicating identical repertoires. Based on pairwise JSD values, tissues were grouped by single-linkage agglomerative hierarchical clustering, and the results were shown as dendrograms. GLIPH2 was run on all patient samples with simulation_depth 1000, kmer_min_depth 3, cdr3_length_cutoff 8, keeping groups with more than two unique CDR3s. A standardized tissue-overlap score was generated by extrapolating Jaccard GLIPH-group overlap across patients to a standard repertoire size of 1000 clones. Linear mixed-effect models, with tissue as a fixed effect and individual as a random effect, were used to test how diversity related to clinical or experimental variables. The table was pulled from immuneACCESS by TCRdb, which kept in-frame rearrangements only. Such tables lose some clones; where checked, under half of the loss comes from unresolved V genes, and the rest has no known cause. D and trimming come from the DNA, and the V and J calls and clone size come from that table. For this sample there are about 17,000 clones; roughly three quarters appear just once. The ten largest clones take up roughly 0.94% of the sample.

Counted from cysteine to phenylalanine, this CDR3 has 12 amino acids. The DNA covers only part of the CDR3, 33 bases in frame from base 1. Between the V and J ends, shortened by 5 bases and 3 bases respectively, the junction contains 8 bases. CDR1 and CDR2 (SGHSA, FRNQAP) derive from the germline V gene. This entry comes from a study of tissue T cells after allogeneic stem cell transplantation (dated 2022 in TCRdb). Concerning the study at large: The study profiled TCR beta repertoires in many tissues obtained from research autopsies of patients with and without GVHD, and also in mouse models of GVHD. The human arm was conducted as a prospective observational study, and neither blinding nor randomization was performed.

The study at large found these results: Sampling depth was acknowledged as a limitation, and the patient cohort was both small and clinically heterogeneous. Blood and spleen T cells captured only a limited portion of the TCR repertoire detected in tissues, in both patients and mice. Which tissue TCRs were alloreactive or antigen-specific was not determined in the study, and some clones might have been persisting host cells. Few T cell clones were found to be shared across patients, but shared repertoire signatures across patients were revealed in a tissue-specific fashion by motif-based clustering. Within patients, how anatomically similar tissues were was a major factor shaping TCR repertoire composition, regardless of disease or transplant status.

Before genomic DNA was isolated with the DNeasy Blood & Tissue Kit, mouse tissues were minced with razor blades in buffered saline. This TCR came from a female BALB/c mouse in good health. This mouse strain carries MHC haplotype H2-d. Sequencing used spleen. Here the chain combines TRBV16 and TRBJ2-7; the D gene is perhaps TRBD2, from 6 matching bases. The encoded CDR3 is CASSTTGYEQYF. The part of the CDR3 DNA that was read is TGTGCAAGCAGCACGACTGGCTATGAACAGTAC.